Shown below are 21 T cell receptor beta chains from a single sample sequenced in a study of blood T cell repertoires in COVID-19. TCRdb keeps only in-frame clones here, not all; method: immunoSEQ multiplex PCR. The data contain 180,000 or so clones, roughly 84% of them singletons. The sample taken for sequencing was PBMCs or T cells enriched from blood (not recorded which). The receptors shown here come from a man aged 50 to 60 who had recovered from COVID-19.

V and J are TRBV10-2 and TRBJ2-1, with 7 bases aligning to TRBD1. Trimming took 2 bases from V and 8 from J; bases not matched to a gene: 6. Per the germline V gene, CDR1 is WSHSY and CDR2 is SAAADI. The CDR3 is 14 residues long. CDR3 protein: CASSEQGELYEQFF. DNA of the CDR3: TGCGCCAGCAGTGAGCAGGGGGAACTATATGAGCAGTTCTTC.

This clone has a single count. The chain recombines TRBV3-1 (or the pseudogene TRBV3-2) with TRBJ1-2; D remains unclear. Trimming stripped 3 bases from V and 8 bases from J, with 13 bases between. This CDR3 contains 13 residues. Germline loops: CDR1 LGHDT, CDR2 YNNKEL (reference sequence). CDR3 in amino acids: CASSHPQVGGYTF. Here the CDR3 DNA reads TGTGCCAGCAGCCATCCCCAGGTCGGCGGCTACACCTTC.

The V call is TRBV9, the J call TRBJ1-1; tentative D call: TRBD1 (5 bases). V was cut by 0 bases and J by 1 base, with 13 bases left in between. The CDR3 is made up of 16 amino acids. Germline V gene data show CDR1 as SGDLS and CDR2 as YYNGEE. The CDR3 loop is CASSVEFRGGNTEAFF. Written as DNA, the CDR3 is TGTGCCAGCAGCGTAGAATTTAGGGGAGGGAACACTGAAGCTTTCTTT.

This chain joins TRBV5-6 and TRBJ2-2, with 9 bases lining up with TRBD1. This CDR3 is 17 amino acids long. Germline lookup yields CDR1 SGHDT and CDR2 YYEEEE. Germline trimming cut 1 base from V and 6 bases from J; bases unmatched to any gene: 10. CDR3 loop: CASSLPTGGKASGELFF. Written as DNA, the CDR3 is TGTGCCAGCAGCTTGCCTACAGGGGGCAAAGCATCCGGGGAGCTGTTTTTT.

This clone was seen a handful of times. Here the CDR3 omits its conserved ending phenylalanine or tryptophan, so a read error is the likely source. No DNA is shown, since the ends of the CDR3 on it are uncertain; the CDR3 is the one TCRdb lists. The chain recombines TRBV10-1 with TRBJ2-7; TRBD2 was called by the table and not checked on the DNA. The CDR3 region is 10 residues in length, termini included. The germline CDR1 and CDR2 sequences are WNHNN and SYGVQD (reference sequence). CDR3 sequence: CASDEAGAII.

The J gene is TRBJ1-6, the V gene TRBV5-1, with TRBD1 matching 8 bases. The CDR3 consists of 19 residues. With 2 bases clipped from V and 0 bases from J, the junction kept 10 bases outside the gene matches. Germline CDR1 is SGHRS and CDR2 is YFSETQ. The CDR3 sequence: CASSFLNQGASSYNSPLHF. CDR3 nucleotides: TGCGCCAGCAGCTTCTTAAATCAGGGGGCGAGCTCCTATAATTCACCCCTCCACTTT.

This chain links TRBV6-1 with TRBJ2-3; maybe TRBD2 (6 bases). In germline, CDR1 is MNHNS, CDR2 SASEGT. This CDR3 contains 16 residues. Trimming left V 1 base short and J 0 bases short, with 11 bases between. The CDR3 DNA sequence: TGTGCCAGCAGTGAAGTGGGTAGCGGTAGCACAGATACGCAGTATTTT. Amino acid sequence: CASSEVGSGSTDTQYF.

The V and J genes are TRBV9 and TRBJ2-3; the match to TRBD2 covers 7 bases. The V and J ends lost 0 bases and 2 bases, in that order; junction bases with no gene match: 6. The CDR3 has 16 residues. Looked up from germline, CDR1 is SGDLS and CDR2 is YYNGEE. The CDR3 DNA reads as TGTGCCAGCAGCGTAGCGGCTAGCGGCGCCACAGATACGCAGTATTTT. Protein sequence: CASSVAASGATDTQYF.

This chain uses TRBV5-1 with TRBJ1-2; 11 nucleotides align to TRBD1. Losses at the gene ends were 3 bases for V and 4 bases for J; bases not matched to a gene: 2. The germline gives CDR1 SGHRS, CDR2 YFSETQ. The CDR3 has 14 amino acids. The CDR3 protein is CASSSGTGGYGYTF. The CDR3 DNA reads TGCGCCAGCAGCTCCGGGACAGGGGGCTATGGCTACACCTTC.

In DNA form, the CDR3 reads TGTGCCAGTAGTATAGGAGGGGGCACTGAAGCTTTCTTT. Translation gives CASSIGGGTEAFF. The genes are TRBV19 and TRBJ1-1, with a possible D match to TRBD1 (6 bases). Looked up from germline, CDR1 is LNHDA and CDR2 is SQIVND (reference sequence). The CDR3 is made up of 13 amino acids. The V end lost 1 base, the J end lost 4 bases, and 7 bases lay between the germline ends. Full variable domain (rest looked up from reference TRBV19 and TRBJ1-1): DGGITQSPKYLFRKEGQNVTLSCEQNLNHDAMYWYRQDPGQGLRLIYYSQIVNDFQKGDIAEGYSVSREKKESFPLTVTSAQKNPTAFYLCASSIGGGTEAFFGQGTRLTVV.

J is TRBJ1-5 and V is TRBV19, with D unresolved. The germline gives CDR1 LNHDA, CDR2 SQIVND (reference sequence). The CDR3 has 13 amino acids. The germline V and J ends were trimmed by 3 bases and 5 bases, with 8 bases remaining between them. The CDR3, as DNA: TGTGCCAGTAGTATGAACCGGGATCAGCCCCAGCATTTT. Protein product: CASSMNRDQPQHF. Combining the CDR3 with reference TRBV19 and TRBJ1-5 gives the whole variable domain DGGITQSPKYLFRKEGQNVTLSCEQNLNHDAMYWYRQDPGQGLRLIYYSQIVNDFQKGDIAEGYSVSREKKESFPLTVTSAQKNPTAFYLCASSMNRDQPQHFGDGTRLSIL.

This clone was recorded at least ten times. CDR3 loop: CASSRMTGPYEQYF. The CDR3 DNA sequence: TGCGCCAGCAGCAGAATGACAGGTCCCTACGAGCAGTACTTC. J is TRBJ2-7 and V is TRBV5-1; weak D call: TRBD1 (6 bases). The V gene's germline CDR1 is SGHRS and CDR2 YFSETQ. The CDR3 totals 14 residues. Trimming stripped 4 bases from V and 2 bases from J, with 13 bases between.

The V call is TRBV19, the J call TRBJ1-2; D may be TRBD1 (6 bases). With 5 bases removed from V and 0 bases from J, the gap between germline ends came to 16 bases. Germline V gives CDR1 LNHDA, CDR2 SQIVND (reference sequence). The CDR3 is 16 amino acids. The CDR3 bases are TGTGCCAGTAGTTCACAGGGTTATGATTCTAACTATGGCTACACCTTC. It specifies CASSSQGYDSNYGYTF.

This CDR3 reads CASSRPGQFNSPLHF. For the CDR3, the DNA is TGTGCCAGTAGTAGGCCGGGACAGTTTAATTCACCCCTCCACTTT. This sequence joins TRBV19 and TRBJ1-6; 7 bases map to TRBD1. Germline loops: CDR1 LNHDA, CDR2 SQIVND (reference sequence). V shed 4 bases, J shed 6 bases, and the junction held 6 bases outside the gene matches. The CDR3 extends over 15 amino acids. Full variable domain (rest looked up from reference TRBV19 and TRBJ1-6): DGGITQSPKYLFRKEGQNVTLSCEQNLNHDAMYWYRQDPGQGLRLIYYSQIVNDFQKGDIAEGYSVSREKKESFPLTVTSAQKNPTAFYLCASSRPGQFNSPLHFGNGTRLTVT.

The genes are TRBV19 and TRBJ1-2; 7 bases fit TRBD1. The V gene's germline CDR1 is LNHDA and CDR2 SQIVND (reference sequence). Trimming took 8 bases from V and 4 from J; bases not matched to a gene: 7. This CDR3 is 13 amino acids long. CDR3 DNA: TGTGCCAGTTCCAAGGGGGCCGGCTATGGCTACACCTTC. Encoded protein: CASSKGAGYGYTF.

The chain combines TRBV6-5 with TRBJ1-1; 8 bases agree with TRBD1. CDR1 is MNHEY, CDR2 SVGAGI, per germline. The V and J ends lost 2 bases and 4 bases, in that order; junction bases with no gene match: 0. The CDR3 extends over 13 amino acids. The CDR3 here is CASSYDRGTEAFF. Written as DNA, the CDR3 is TGTGCCAGCAGTTACGACAGGGGCACTGAAGCTTTCTTT.

The rearrangement uses TRBV3-1 (or the pseudogene TRBV3-2) and TRBJ1-2, with 7 bases matching TRBD1. This CDR3 is built from 15 residues. After removal of 0 bases from V and 5 bases from J, the junction contained 6 bases not matched to a gene. Per the germline V gene, CDR1 is LGHDT and CDR2 is YNNKEL (reference sequence). This CDR3 reads CASSQEGRGVYGYTF. The CDR3 region has the DNA TGTGCCAGCAGCCAAGAGGGCAGGGGGGTTTATGGCTACACCTTC.

In this sample, this clone turned up a few times. Distinct nucleotide sequences in the sample also encode this CDR3. The genes are TRBV14 and TRBJ2-7; D remains ambiguous. V was clipped by 2 bases and J by 3 bases, with 5 bases between them. In germline, CDR1 is SGHDN, CDR2 FVKESK. The length of the CDR3 is 12 residues. In DNA form, the CDR3 reads TGTGCCAGCAGCCAAACAATCTACGAGCAGTACTTC. Translated, it gives CASSQTIYEQYF.

This rearrangement joins TRBV21-1 to TRBJ2-1; the table names TRBD2, a call not compared with the DNA. TRBV21-1 is a listed pseudogene. CDR3 size: 16 residues. The CDR3 DNA is TGTGCCAGCAGCCCCCGGCGGGGGGGGTCATTAAATGAGCAGTTCTTC. Its protein is CASSPRRGGSLNEQFF.

This clone was counted a single time. V is TRBV19 and J is TRBJ2-2, with 14 bases fitting TRBD2. V lost 4 bases to trimming and J lost 5 bases; unmatched junction nucleotides: 6. The germline V gene encodes CDR1 LNHDA and CDR2 SQIVND (reference sequence). The CDR3 totals 17 residues. CDR3 in DNA: TGTGCCAGTAGTAGCGGACTAGCGGGGGGTCTAACCGGGGAGCTGTTTTTT. Translated: CASSSGLAGGLTGELFF. The complete variable domain, with remaining parts taken from reference TRBV19 and TRBJ2-2, reads DGGITQSPKYLFRKEGQNVTLSCEQNLNHDAMYWYRQDPGQGLRLIYYSQIVNDFQKGDIAEGYSVSREKKESFPLTVTSAQKNPTAFYLCASSSGLAGGLTGELFFGEGSRLTVL.

For this clone: Germline is not matched at one junction end, which may reflect a read error. The rearrangement joins TRBV29-1 to TRBJ1-1; the match to TRBD1 covers 8 bases. Looked up from germline, CDR1 is SQVTM and CDR2 is ANQGSEA. The CDR3 totals 10 residues. CDR3 coding DNA: TGCAGCGTTGATCGGACAGGGCAGGAATTT. Its translation is CSVDRTGQEF.